These 20 T cell receptor beta chains were all obtained from the same sample, sequenced in a study of blood T cells in healthy people across ages. Primed by a sample-barcoded 5' primer and a J-beta primer mix, a second PCR proceeded for 7 to 11 cycles. MiXCR, run by TCRdb on the 5' RACE reads, gives a single entry per CDR3 protein. The data show about 780,000 distinct CDR3 sequences, around a quarter seen once. These data also formed part of another study, on T cells of mothers and their children.

The sample taken for sequencing was blood. The receptors come from a boy aged 10-17 years in good health.

Points on this clonotype: A read error may produce the germline difference seen at one junction end. The chain recombines TRBV29-1 with TRBJ2-3; TRBD2 matches 12 bases. This CDR3 contains 14 residues. Germline V gene data show CDR1 as SQVTM and CDR2 as ANQGSEA. The CDR3 DNA reads TGCAGCGTTGAAGAAGGCGGGGGACTAGCGGGTCTCTTATTT. This sequence encodes CSVEEGGGLAGLLF.

The J gene is TRBJ1-4, the V gene TRBV10-1, with D unresolved. The V end lost 5 bases, the J end lost 4 bases, and 8 bases lay between the germline ends. CDR1 and CDR2 from the germline V gene are WNHNN and SYGVQD (reference sequence). The CDR3 consists of 13 residues. CDR3 in DNA: TGCGCCAGCAGTCCGTCAGTTAATGAAAAACTGTTTTTT. Its translation: CASSPSVNEKLFF.

The table lists this clonotype with a few counts. The chain links TRBV6-1 to TRBJ2-1; TRBD2 agrees at 15 bases. V trimming: 10 bases; J trimming: 0 bases; junction bases outside the gene matches: 7. The CDR3 loop spans 17 amino acids. CDR1 and CDR2 from the germline V gene are MNHNS and SASEGT. CDR3 bases: TGTGCCATGGGAGGACTAGCGGGGGGGAGCTCCTACAATGAGCAGTTCTTC. As protein: CAMGGLAGGSSYNEQFF.

The genes are TRBV6-2 or TRBV6-3 and TRBJ2-7, with TRBD2 matching over 7 bases. The DNA end favors TRBJ2-5, so the J call may be wrong. Germline V CDR1 and CDR2: MNHEY, SVGEGT. CDR3 size: 14 residues. The CDR3 region has the DNA TGTGCCAGCAGTTTCGAGGGACTAAGGGAGACCCAGTACTTC. Amino acid sequence: CASSFEGLRETQYF.

V is TRBV10-3 and J is TRBJ2-5; D gene ambiguous. The closer fit of TRBJ2-1 to the DNA end suggests the J call may be wrong. CDR1 ENHRY and CDR2 SYGVKD come from the germline V gene. CDR3 length equals 14 residues. The CDR3 loop is CAISESSGYNEQFF. Here the CDR3 DNA reads TGTGCCATCAGTGAGTCCTCGGGCTACAATGAGCAGTTCTTC.

The CDR3 sequence: CASSWGRASGANVLTF. CDR3 coding DNA: TGTGCCAGCAGCTGGGGGCGGGCTTCTGGGGCCAACGTCCTGACTTTC. The chain combines TRBV7-6 with TRBJ2-6, with D possibly TRBD1 on 6 matching bases. The CDR3 is 16 amino acids. The germline V gene encodes CDR1 SGHVS and CDR2 FNYEAQ. Between the trimmed V and J ends, which lost 4 bases and 1 base, there was a span of 11 bases. The full variable domain, with the rest looked up from reference TRBV7-6 and TRBJ2-6, is GAGVSQSPRYKVTKRGQDVALRCDPISGHVSLYWYRQALGQGPEFLTYFNYEAQQDKSGLPNDRFSAERPEGSISTLTIQRTEQRDSAMYRCASSWGRASGANVLTFGAGSRLTVL.

In its sample, this clonotype was seen a few times. The rearrangement links TRBV6-6 to TRBJ2-6; either TRBD1 or TRBD2 may supply D (5 bases each). Per germline, CDR1 MNHNY and CDR2 SVGAGI (reference sequence). Trimming took off 0 bases at V and 3 bases at J, with 9 bases between the two ends. The CDR3 consists of 16 residues. As DNA, the CDR3 is TGTGCCAGCAGTTACTCGAGGGGCGTTGGGGCCAACGTCCTGACTTTC. It is translated as CASSYSRGVGANVLTF.

In its sample, this clonotype was seen a few times. The genes are TRBV6-5 and TRBJ1-1; 7 positions match TRBD1. After removal of 2 bases from V and 1 base from J, the junction contained 1 base not matched to a gene. In germline, CDR1 is MNHEY, CDR2 SVGAGI. The CDR3 sequence is 14 residues long. CDR3 bases: TGTGCCAGCAGTTACAACAGGGGGAACACTGAAGCTTTCTTT. Residues: CASSYNRGNTEAFF.

Only a few counts were recorded for this clonotype. The chain joins TRBV12-5 to TRBJ1-1; TRBD1 matches at 9 bases. Germline CDR1 reads LGHNT; CDR2 reads FRNRAP. The CDR3 contains 17 residues. J lost 0 bases, V lost 2 bases, and 7 bases had no gene match. The CDR3 DNA is TGTGCTAGTGGTTTGCCGCCATACAGGGGGCTGAACACTGAAGCTTTCTTT. Protein sequence: CASGLPPYRGLNTEAFF.

This clonotype was observed many times. For the CDR3, the DNA is TGTGCCAGCAACCCCGGGGGGCCGGGGCAAGAGACCCAGTACTTC. The encoded protein is CASNPGGPGQETQYF. This sequence joins TRBV12-3 or TRBV12-4 and TRBJ2-5; D is perhaps TRBD2 (7 bases). The CDR3 covers 15 residues. Trimming shortened V by 7 bases and J by 2 bases, and 17 bases separated the two germline ends.

As for this clonotype: At one boundary the junction diverges from the germline segment, which might be a read error. The V and J genes are TRBV2 and TRBJ2-5; the D gene is possibly TRBD2 (5 bases). The germline CDR1 and CDR2 sequences are SNHLY and FYNNEI. The CDR3 is 12 residues long. In nucleotides, the CDR3 is TGTGCCAGCAGTGAGCAGATGGCTAGCCGGTTCTTC. Protein: CASSEQMASRFF.

V and J are TRBV9 and TRBJ1-2, with a weak D call TRBD1 (6 bases). Trimming removed 3 bases at V and 3 bases at J, with 27 bases between. Germline-derived CDR1 and CDR2 are SGDLS and YYNGEE. This CDR3 is built from 19 residues. CDR3 loop: CASSAPQGGASPGDYGYTF. In DNA, the CDR3 is TGTGCCAGCAGCGCACCACAGGGAGGGGCATCTCCAGGAGACTATGGCTACACCTTC.

This sequence joins TRBV6-4 and TRBJ2-5, with 10 bases identical to TRBD1. Germline V gene lookup returns CDR1 MRHNA and CDR2 SNTAGT. V lost 6 bases to trimming and J lost 6 bases; unmatched junction nucleotides: 4. The CDR3 extends over 13 amino acids. The CDR3 is CASSQDRGQTQYF. CDR3 coding DNA: TGTGCCAGCAGCCAAGACAGGGGGCAGACCCAGTACTTC.

This clonotype occurred a few times. A much bigger clone sits one base away, suggesting this may be a read error. The chain uses TRBV5-1 and TRBJ2-3; the match to TRBD1 covers 10 bases. Germline V gene sequence: CDR1 SGHRS, CDR2 YFSETQ. CDR3 length: 14 residues. The CDR3 sequence is CASGLGQGTDTQYF. The CDR3, as DNA: TGCGCCAGCGGCTTGGGACAGGGGACAGATACGCAGTATTTT.

V and J are TRBV19 and TRBJ2-3; TRBD2 matches at 13 bases. V shed 6 bases and J 10 bases; nucleotides not matched to a gene: 19. The CDR3 consists of 18 residues. Per germline, CDR1 LNHDA and CDR2 SQIVND (reference sequence). In nucleotides, the CDR3 is TGTGCCAGTAGCACAATACTAAGACTAGCGGGGGGCCAGATGCCGCAGTATTTT. Its protein product is CASSTILRLAGGQMPQYF.

The V call is TRBV3-1, the J call TRBJ1-2, with D possibly TRBD1 on 5 matching bases. Trimming removed 4 bases at V and 4 bases at J, with 16 bases between. This CDR3 spans 15 amino acids. Germline CDR1 is LGHDT and CDR2 is YNNKEL (reference sequence). This CDR3 is CASSPRDQGRYGYTF. CDR3 in DNA: TGTGCCAGCAGCCCTAGGGACCAAGGTCGCTATGGCTACACCTTC.

This clonotype was found a few times. The chain combines TRBV12-3 or TRBV12-4 with TRBJ2-1; no clear D gene. CDR3 length: 13 residues. The V gene lost 6 bases and the J gene lost 6 bases, with 12 bases spanning the gap. The CDR3 reads CASSLSWVNEQFF. The CDR3 bases are TGTGCCAGCAGCCTCTCGTGGGTCAATGAGCAGTTCTTC.

This clonotype was detected only a few times. This chain uses TRBV10-3 with TRBJ2-4, with D perhaps assigned TRBD1 or TRBD2 (5 bases each). With 6 bases removed from V and 1 base from J, the gap between germline ends came to 10 bases. This CDR3 has 14 residues. From germline, CDR1 is ENHRY and CDR2 SYGVKD. The CDR3 spells CAISQEGAKNIQYF. The CDR3 DNA reads TGTGCCATCAGCCAAGAGGGGGCCAAAAACATTCAGTACTTC.

The chain links TRBV4-1 to TRBJ1-1, with a tentative D call TRBD1 (6 bases). Per germline, CDR1 MGHRA and CDR2 YSYEKL. The V gene lost 5 bases and the J gene lost 2 bases, with 12 bases spanning the gap. This CDR3 comprises 14 residues. This CDR3 is CASSSGHGNTEAFF. CDR3 DNA sequence: TGCGCCAGCAGCTCGGGACATGGAAACACTGAAGCTTTCTTT.

This sequence joins TRBV12-3 or TRBV12-4 and TRBJ2-4, with D possibly TRBD2 on 6 matching bases. CDR3 length equals 14 residues. V dropped 6 bases and J dropped 6 bases, with 15 bases sitting between them. The chain's CDR3 is CASSPSGRTNIQYF. CDR3 sequence (DNA): TGTGCCAGCAGCCCCAGTGGGAGGACAAACATTCAGTACTTC.